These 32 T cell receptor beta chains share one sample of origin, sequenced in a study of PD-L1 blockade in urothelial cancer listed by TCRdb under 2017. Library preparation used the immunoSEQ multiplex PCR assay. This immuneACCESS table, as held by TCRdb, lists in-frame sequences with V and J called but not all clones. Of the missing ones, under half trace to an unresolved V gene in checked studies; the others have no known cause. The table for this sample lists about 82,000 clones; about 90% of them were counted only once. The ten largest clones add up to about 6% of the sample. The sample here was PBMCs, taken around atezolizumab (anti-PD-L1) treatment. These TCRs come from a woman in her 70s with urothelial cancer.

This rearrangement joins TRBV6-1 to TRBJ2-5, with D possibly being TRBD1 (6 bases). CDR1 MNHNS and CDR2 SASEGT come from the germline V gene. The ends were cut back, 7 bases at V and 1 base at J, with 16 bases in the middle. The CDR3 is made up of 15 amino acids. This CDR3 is CASIMIQGAQETQYF. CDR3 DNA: TGTGCCAGCATTATGATACAGGGAGCCCAAGAGACCCAGTACTTC.

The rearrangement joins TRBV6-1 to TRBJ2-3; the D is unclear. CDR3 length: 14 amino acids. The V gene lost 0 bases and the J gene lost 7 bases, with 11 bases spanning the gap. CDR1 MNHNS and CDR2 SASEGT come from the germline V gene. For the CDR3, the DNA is TGTGCCAGCAGTGAAGCAAGTGGTACAAATACGCAGTATTTT. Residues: CASSEASGTNTQYF.

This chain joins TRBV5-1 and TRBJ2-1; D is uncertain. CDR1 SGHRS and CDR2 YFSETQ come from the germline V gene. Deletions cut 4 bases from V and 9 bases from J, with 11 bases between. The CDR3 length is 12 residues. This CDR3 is CASSPSSAEQFF. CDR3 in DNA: TGCGCCAGCAGCCCCTCTAGTGCTGAGCAGTTCTTC.

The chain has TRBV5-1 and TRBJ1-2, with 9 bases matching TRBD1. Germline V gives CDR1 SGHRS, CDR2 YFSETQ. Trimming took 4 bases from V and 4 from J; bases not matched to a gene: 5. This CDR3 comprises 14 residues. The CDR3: CASSGGQGLYGYTF. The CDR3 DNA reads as TGCGCCAGCAGCGGGGGACAGGGCCTCTATGGCTACACCTTC.

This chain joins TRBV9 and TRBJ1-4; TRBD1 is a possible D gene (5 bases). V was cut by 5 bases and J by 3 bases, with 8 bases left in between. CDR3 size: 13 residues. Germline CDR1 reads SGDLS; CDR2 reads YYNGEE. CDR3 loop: CASRGPSNEKLFF. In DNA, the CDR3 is TGTGCCAGCAGGGGGCCTTCTAATGAAAAACTGTTTTTT.

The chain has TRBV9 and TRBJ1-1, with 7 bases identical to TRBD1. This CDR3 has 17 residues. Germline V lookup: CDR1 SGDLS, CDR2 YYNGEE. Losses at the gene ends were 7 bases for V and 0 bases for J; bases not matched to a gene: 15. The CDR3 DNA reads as TGTGCCAGCGACCGCATAGACAGGGTACGCATGAACACTGAAGCTTTCTTT. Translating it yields CASDRIDRVRMNTEAFF. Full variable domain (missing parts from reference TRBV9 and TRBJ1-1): DSGVTQTPKHLITATGQRVTLRCSPRSGDLSVYWYQQSLDQGLQFLIQYYNGEERAKGNILERFSAQQFPDLHSELNLSSLELGDSALYFCASDRIDRVRMNTEAFFGQGTRLTVV.

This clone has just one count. This CDR3 is CASSLWVLGLNEKLFF. The CDR3 bases are TGTGCCAGCAGCTTATGGGTCTTGGGACTTAATGAAAAACTGTTTTTT. The chain combines TRBV7-9 with TRBJ1-4; possible D gene TRBD1, 5 bases. Trimming took 2 bases from V and 4 from J, leaving 14 bases between them. CDR1 and CDR2 (germline): SEHNR, FQNEAQ (reference sequence). This CDR3 region has 16 residues.

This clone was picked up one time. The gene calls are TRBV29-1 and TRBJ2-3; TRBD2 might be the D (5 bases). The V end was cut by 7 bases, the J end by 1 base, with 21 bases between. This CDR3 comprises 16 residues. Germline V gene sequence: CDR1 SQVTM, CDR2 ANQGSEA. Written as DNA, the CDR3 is TGCAGCGACCACCGGCCGCGGGTACCGGGCACAGATACGCAGTATTTT. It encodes CSDHRPRVPGTDTQYF.

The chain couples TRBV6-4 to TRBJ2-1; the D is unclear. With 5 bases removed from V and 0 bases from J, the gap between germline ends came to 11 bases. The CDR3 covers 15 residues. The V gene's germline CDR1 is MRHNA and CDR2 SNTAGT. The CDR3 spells CASSFEEGSYNEQFF. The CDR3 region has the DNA TGTGCCAGCAGTTTCGAGGAAGGCTCCTACAATGAGCAGTTCTTC.

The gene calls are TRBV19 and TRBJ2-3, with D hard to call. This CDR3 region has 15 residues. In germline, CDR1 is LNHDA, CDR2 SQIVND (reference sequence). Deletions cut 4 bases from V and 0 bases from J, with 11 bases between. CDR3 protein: CASSTSIQSTDTQYF. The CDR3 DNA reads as TGTGCCAGTAGTACGTCCATCCAGAGCACAGATACGCAGTATTTT.

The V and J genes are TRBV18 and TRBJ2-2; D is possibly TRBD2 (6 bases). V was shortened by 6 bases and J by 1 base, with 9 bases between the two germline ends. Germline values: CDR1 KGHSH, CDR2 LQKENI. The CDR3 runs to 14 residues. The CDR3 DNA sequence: TGTGCCAGCTCCCGGGACTTGAACACCGGGGAGCTGTTTTTT. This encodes CASSRDLNTGELFF.

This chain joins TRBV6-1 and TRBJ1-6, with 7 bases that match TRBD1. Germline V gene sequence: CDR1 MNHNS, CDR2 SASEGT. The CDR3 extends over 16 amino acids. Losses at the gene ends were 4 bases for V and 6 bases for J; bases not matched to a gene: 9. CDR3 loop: CASSAGDRAFNSPLHF. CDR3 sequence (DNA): TGTGCCAGCAGTGCCGGAGACAGGGCTTTTAATTCACCCCTCCACTTT.

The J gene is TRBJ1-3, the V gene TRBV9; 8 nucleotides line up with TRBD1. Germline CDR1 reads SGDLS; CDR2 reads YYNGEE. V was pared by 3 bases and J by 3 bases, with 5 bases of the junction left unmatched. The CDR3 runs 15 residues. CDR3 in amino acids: CASSATGGGGNTIYF. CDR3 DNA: TGTGCCAGCAGCGCTACAGGGGGTGGTGGAAACACCATATATTTT.

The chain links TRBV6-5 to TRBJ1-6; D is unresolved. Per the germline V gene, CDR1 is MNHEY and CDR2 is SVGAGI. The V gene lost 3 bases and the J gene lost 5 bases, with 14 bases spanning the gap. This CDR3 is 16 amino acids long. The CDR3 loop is CASSYSPRTDNSPLHF. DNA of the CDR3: TGTGCCAGCAGTTATTCCCCTCGAACAGATAATTCACCCCTCCACTTT.

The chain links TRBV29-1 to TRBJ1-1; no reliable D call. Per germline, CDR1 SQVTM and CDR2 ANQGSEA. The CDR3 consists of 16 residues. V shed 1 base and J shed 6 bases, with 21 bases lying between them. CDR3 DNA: TGCAGCGTTGAAGCCGCACGGCCAGACAAGACCGCTGAAGCTTTCTTT. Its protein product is CSVEAARPDKTAEAFF.

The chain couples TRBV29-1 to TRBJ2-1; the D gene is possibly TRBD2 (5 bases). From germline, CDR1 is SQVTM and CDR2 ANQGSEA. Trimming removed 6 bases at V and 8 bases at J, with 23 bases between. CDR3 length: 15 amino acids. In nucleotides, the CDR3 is TGCAGCGTAGCCCCTGGCCTGGAGACGGGGTATGAGCAGTTCTTC. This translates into CSVAPGLETGYEQFF.

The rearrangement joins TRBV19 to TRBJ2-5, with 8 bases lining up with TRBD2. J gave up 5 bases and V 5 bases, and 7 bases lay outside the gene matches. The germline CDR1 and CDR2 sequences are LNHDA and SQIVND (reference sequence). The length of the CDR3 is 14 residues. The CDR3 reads CASSPGLALETQYF. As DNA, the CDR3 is TGTGCCAGTAGTCCAGGACTAGCTCTCGAGACCCAGTACTTC.

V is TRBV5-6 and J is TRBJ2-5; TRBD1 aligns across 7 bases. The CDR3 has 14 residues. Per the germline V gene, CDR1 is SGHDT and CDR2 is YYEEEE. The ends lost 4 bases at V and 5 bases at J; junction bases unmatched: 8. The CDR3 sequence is CASSQTGLEETQYF. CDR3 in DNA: TGTGCCAGCAGCCAGACAGGGTTGGAGGAGACCCAGTACTTC.

In DNA form, the CDR3 reads TGTGCCAGCAGTGAAGGGGTTGGGGCCCCCTACGAGCAGTACTTC. Amino acids: CASSEGVGAPYEQYF. The chain carries TRBV6-1 and TRBJ2-7; D may be TRBD1 (5 bases). Germline CDR1 reads MNHNS; CDR2 reads SASEGT. The CDR3 totals 15 residues. Trimming removed 1 base at V and 2 bases at J, with 12 bases between.

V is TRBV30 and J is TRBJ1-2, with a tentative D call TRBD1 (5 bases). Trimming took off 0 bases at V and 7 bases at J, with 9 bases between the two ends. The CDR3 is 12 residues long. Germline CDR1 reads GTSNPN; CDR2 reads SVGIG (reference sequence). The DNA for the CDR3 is TGTGCCTGGAGTGTACTGGGGCTTGGCTACACCTTC. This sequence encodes CAWSVLGLGYTF.

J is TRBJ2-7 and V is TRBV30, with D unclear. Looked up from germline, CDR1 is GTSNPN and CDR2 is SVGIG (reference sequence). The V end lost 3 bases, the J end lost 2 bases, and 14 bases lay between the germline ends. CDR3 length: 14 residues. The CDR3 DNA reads TGTGCCTGGAGGCCCCTACTACCGGCCTACGAGCAGTACTTC. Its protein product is CAWRPLLPAYEQYF.

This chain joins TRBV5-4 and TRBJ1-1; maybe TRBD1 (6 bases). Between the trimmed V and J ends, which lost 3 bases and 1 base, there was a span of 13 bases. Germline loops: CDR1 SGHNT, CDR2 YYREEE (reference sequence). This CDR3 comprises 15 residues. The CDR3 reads CASSSFDRRNTEAFF. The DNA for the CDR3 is TGTGCCAGCAGCTCTTTTGACAGGAGGAACACTGAAGCTTTCTTT.

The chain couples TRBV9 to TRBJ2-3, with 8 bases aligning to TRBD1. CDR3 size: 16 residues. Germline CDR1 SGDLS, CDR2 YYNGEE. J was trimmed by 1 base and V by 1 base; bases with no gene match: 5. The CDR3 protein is CASSVLGQGGTDTQYF. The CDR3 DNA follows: TGTGCCAGCAGCGTACTCGGACAGGGTGGCACAGATACGCAGTATTTT.

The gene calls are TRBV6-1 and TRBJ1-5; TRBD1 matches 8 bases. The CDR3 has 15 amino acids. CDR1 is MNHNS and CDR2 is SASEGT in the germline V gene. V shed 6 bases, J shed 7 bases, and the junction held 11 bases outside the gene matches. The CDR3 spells CASSYGQGGNQPQHF. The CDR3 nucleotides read TGTGCCAGCAGCTACGGACAGGGAGGAAACCAGCCCCAGCATTTT.

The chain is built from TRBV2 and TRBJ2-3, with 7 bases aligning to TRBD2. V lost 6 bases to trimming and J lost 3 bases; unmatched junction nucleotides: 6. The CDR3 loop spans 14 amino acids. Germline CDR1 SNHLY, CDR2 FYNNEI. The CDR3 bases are TGTGCCAGCAGGACAGCTAGCGGTACAGATACGCAGTATTTT. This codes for CASRTASGTDTQYF. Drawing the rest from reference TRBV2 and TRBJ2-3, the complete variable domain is EPEVTQTPSHQVTQMGQEVILRCVPISNHLYFYWYRQILGQKVEFLVSFYNNEISEKSEIFDDQFSVERPDGSNFTLKIRSTKLEDSAMYFCASRTASGTDTQYFGPGTRLTVL.

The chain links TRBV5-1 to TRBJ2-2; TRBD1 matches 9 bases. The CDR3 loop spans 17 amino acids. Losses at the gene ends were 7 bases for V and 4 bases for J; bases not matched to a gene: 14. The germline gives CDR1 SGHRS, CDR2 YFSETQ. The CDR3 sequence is CASGQAGQGAGTGELFF. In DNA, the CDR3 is TGCGCCAGCGGACAGGCGGGACAGGGTGCGGGCACCGGGGAGCTGTTTTTT. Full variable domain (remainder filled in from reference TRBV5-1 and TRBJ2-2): KAGVTQTPRYLIKTRGQQVTLSCSPISGHRSVSWYQQTPGQGLQFLFEYFSETQRNKGNFPGRFSGRQFSNSRSEMNVSTLELGDSALYLCASGQAGQGAGTGELFFGEGSRLTVL.

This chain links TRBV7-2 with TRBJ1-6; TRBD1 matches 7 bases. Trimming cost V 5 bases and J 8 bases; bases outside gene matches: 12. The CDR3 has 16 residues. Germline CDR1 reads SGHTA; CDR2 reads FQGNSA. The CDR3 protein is CASSPSWDSAYSPLHF. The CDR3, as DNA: TGTGCCAGCAGCCCAAGTTGGGACAGCGCTTATTCACCCCTCCACTTT.

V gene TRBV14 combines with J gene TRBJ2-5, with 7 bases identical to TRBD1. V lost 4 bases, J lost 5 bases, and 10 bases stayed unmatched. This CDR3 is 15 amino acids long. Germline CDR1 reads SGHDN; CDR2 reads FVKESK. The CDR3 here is CASSLQQGVLETQYF. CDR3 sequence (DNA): TGTGCCAGCAGCCTACAGCAGGGGGTCCTGGAGACCCAGTACTTC.

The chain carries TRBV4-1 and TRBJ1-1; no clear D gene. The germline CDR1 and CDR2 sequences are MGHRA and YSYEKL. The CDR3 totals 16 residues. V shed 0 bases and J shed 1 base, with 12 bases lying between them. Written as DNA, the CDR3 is TGCGCCAGCAGCCAAGATCAATCAGTACGGAACACTGAAGCTTTCTTT. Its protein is CASSQDQSVRNTEAFF.

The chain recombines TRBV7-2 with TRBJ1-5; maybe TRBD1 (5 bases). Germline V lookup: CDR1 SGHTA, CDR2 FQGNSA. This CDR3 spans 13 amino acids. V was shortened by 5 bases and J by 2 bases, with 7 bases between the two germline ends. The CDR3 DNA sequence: TGTGCCAGCAGCATACAGGGCAATCAGCCCCAGCATTTT. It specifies CASSIQGNQPQHF.

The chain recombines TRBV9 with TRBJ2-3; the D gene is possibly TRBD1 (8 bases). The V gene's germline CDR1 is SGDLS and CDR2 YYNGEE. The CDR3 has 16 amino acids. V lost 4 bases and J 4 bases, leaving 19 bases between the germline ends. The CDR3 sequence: CASSKIGQGGPDTQYF. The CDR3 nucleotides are TGTGCCAGCAGCAAGATAGGACAGGGAGGGCCAGATACGCAGTATTTT.

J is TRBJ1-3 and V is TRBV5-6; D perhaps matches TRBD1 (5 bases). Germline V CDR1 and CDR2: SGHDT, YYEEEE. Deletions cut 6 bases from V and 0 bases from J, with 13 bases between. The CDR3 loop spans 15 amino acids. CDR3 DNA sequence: TGTGCCAGCACGTGGGGCCGCTACTCTGGAAACACCATATATTTT. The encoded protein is CASTWGRYSGNTIYF.